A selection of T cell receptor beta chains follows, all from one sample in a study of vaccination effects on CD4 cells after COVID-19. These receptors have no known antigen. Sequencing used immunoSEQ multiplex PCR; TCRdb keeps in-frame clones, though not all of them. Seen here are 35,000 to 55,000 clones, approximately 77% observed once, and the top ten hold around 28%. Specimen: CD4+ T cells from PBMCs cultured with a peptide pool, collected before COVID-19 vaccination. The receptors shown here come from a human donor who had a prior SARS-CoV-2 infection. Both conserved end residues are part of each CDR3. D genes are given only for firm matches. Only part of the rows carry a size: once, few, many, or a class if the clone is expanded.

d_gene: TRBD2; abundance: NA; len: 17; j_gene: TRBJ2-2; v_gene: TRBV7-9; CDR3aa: CASSQTSGGMNTGELFF; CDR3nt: TGTGCCAGCAGCCAGACTAGCGGGGGTATGAACACCGGGGAGCTGTTTTTT
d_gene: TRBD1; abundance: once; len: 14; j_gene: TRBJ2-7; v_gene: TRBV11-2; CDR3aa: CASSLRQGIYEQYF; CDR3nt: TGTGCCAGCAGCTTACGACAGGGAATCTACGAGCAGTACTTC
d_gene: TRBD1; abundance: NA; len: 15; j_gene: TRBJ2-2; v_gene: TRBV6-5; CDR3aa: CASSQGTAEIGELFF; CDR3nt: TGTGCCAGCAGTCAGGGGACAGCAGAAATCGGGGAGCTGTTTTTT
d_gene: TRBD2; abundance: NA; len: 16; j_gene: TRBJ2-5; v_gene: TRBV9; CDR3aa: CASSVGLAGGPETQYF; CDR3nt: TGTGCCAGCAGCGTAGGTCTAGCGGGAGGGCCGGAGACCCAGTACTTC
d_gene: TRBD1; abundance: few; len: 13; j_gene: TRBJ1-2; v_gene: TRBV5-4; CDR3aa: CASSPDRFYGYTF; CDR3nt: TGTGCCAGCAGCCCGGACAGGTTCTATGGCTACACCTTC
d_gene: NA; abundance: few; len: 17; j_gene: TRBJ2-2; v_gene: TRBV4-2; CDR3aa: CASSQDWYGANTGELFF; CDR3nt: TGTGCCAGCAGCCAAGATTGGTACGGAGCGAACACCGGGGAGCTGTTTTTT
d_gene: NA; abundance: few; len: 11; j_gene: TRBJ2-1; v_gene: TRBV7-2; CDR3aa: CASSYYNEQFF; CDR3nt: TGTGCCAGCAGCTATTACAATGAGCAGTTCTTC
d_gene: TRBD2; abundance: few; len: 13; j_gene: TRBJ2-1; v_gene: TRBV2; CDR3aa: CASSDTLAGEQFF; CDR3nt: TGTGCCAGCAGTGATACACTAGCGGGTGAGCAGTTCTTC
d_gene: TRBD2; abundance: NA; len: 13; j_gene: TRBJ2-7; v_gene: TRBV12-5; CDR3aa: CASGLFGGFEQYF; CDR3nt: TGTGCTAGTGGTTTGTTCGGGGGGTTCGAGCAGTACTTC
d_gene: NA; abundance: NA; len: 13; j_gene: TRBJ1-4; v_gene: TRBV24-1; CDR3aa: CATSDRGNEKLFF; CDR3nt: TGTGCCACCAGTGACAGGGGTAATGAAAAACTGTTTTTT
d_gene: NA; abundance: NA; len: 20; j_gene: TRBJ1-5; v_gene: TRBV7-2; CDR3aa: CASSLAPTSPQGRSNQPQHF; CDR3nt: TGTGCCAGCAGCTTAGCGCCGACAAGCCCGCAGGGGCGCTCCAATCAGCCCCAGCATTTT
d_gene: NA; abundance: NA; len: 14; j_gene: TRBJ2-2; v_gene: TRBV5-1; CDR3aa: CASSFIGDAGELFF; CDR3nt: TGCGCCAGCAGCTTTATAGGGGACGCCGGGGAGCTGTTTTTT
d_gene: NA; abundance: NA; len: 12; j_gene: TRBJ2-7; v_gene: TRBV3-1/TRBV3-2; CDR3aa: CASSQFAHEQYF; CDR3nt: TGTGCCAGCAGCCAATTCGCCCACGAGCAGTACTTC
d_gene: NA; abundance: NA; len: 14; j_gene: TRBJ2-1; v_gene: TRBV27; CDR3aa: CASSPRDIYNEQFF; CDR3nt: TGTGCCAGCAGTCCCCGGGACATTTACAATGAGCAGTTCTTC
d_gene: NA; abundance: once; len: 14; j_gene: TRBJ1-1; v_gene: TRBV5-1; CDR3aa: CASSPNPTGIEAFF; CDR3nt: TGCGCCAGCAGCCCAAATCCTACAGGGATTGAAGCTTTCTTT
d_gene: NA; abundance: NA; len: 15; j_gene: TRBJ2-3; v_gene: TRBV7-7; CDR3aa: CASSLGAGLTDTQYF; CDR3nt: TGTGCTAGCAGCTTGGGAGCGGGTCTCACAGATACGCAGTATTTT
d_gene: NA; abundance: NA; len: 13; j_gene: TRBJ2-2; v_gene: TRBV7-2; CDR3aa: CASSLGTRRELFF; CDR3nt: TGTGCCAGCAGCTTAGGAACTAGACGGGAGCTGTTTTTT
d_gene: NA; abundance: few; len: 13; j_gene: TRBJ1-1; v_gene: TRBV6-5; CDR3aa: CASRARVGTEAFF; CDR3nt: TGTGCCAGCAGAGCCAGGGTTGGCACTGAAGCTTTCTTT
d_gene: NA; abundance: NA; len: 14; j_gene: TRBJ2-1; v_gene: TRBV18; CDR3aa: CASSPGVVAHEQFF; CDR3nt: TGTGCCAGCTCACCAGGAGTGGTAGCGCATGAGCAGTTCTTC
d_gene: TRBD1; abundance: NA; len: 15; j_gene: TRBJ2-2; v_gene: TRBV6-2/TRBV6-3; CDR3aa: CASSYLGQYTGELFF; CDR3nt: TGTGCCAGCAGTTACTTGGGACAGTACACCGGGGAGCTGTTTTTT
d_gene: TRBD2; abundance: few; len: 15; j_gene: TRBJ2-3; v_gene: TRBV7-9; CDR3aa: CASSLAGTSGTTQYF; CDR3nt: TGTGCCAGCAGCTTGGCCGGGACTAGCGGCACTACGCAGTATTTT
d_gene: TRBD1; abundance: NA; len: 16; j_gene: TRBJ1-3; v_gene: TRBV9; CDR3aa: CASSVVSGGTGNTIYF; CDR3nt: TGTGCCAGCAGCGTAGTATCAGGGGGCACTGGAAACACCATATATTTT
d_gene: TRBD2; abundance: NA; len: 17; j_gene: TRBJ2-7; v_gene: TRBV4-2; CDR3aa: CASSQFWTSGGLVEQYF; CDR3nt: TGTGCCAGCAGCCAATTCTGGACTAGCGGGGGATTGGTCGAGCAGTACTTC
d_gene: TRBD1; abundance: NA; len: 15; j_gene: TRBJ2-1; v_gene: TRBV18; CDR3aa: CASSRPGTGGHEQFF; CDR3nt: TGTGCCAGCTCACGCCCCGGGACAGGGGGCCATGAGCAGTTCTTC
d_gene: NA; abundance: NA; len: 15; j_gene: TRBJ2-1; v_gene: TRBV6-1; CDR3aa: CASSNPTGGMVEQFF; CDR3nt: TGTGCCAGCAGTAATCCGACTGGAGGCATGGTTGAGCAGTTCTTC
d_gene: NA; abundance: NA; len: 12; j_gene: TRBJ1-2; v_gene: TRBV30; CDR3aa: CAWSPTNYGYTF; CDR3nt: TGTGCCTGGAGTCCCACCAACTATGGCTACACCTTC
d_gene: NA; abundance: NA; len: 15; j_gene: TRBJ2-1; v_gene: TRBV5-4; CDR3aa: CASSPTNKNDNEQFF; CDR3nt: TGTGCCAGCAGCCCCACAAACAAGAATGACAATGAGCAGTTCTTC
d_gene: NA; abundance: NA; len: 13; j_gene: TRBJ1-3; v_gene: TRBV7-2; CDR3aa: CASSLVRAGTIYF; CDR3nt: TGTGCCAGCAGCTTAGTGAGGGCGGGCACCATATATTTT
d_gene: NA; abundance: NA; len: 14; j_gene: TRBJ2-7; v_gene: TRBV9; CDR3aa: CASSVGGKNYEQYF; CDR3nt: TGTGCCAGCAGCGTAGGCGGCAAAAACTACGAGCAGTACTTC
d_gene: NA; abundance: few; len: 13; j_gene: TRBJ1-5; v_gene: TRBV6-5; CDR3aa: CARSAGPDQPQHF; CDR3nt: TGTGCCAGGTCCGCGGGCCCGGATCAGCCCCAGCATTTT
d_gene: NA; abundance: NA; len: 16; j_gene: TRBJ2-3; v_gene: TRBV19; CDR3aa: CASSIGGWGTTDTQYF; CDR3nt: TGTGCCAGTAGTATCGGAGGCTGGGGGACCACAGATACGCAGTATTTT
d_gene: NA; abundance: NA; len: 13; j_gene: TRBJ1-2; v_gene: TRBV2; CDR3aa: CASSQDLNYGYTF; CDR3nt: TGTGCCAGCAGTCAGGATCTTAACTATGGCTACACCTTC
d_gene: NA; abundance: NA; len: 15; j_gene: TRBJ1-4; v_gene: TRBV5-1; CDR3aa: CASSRVSTQGEKLFF; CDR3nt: TGCGCCAGCAGCCGGGTCTCCACGCAAGGTGAAAAACTGTTTTTT
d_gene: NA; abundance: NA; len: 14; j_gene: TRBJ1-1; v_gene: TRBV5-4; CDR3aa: CASSGVARGTEAFF; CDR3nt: TGTGCCAGCAGCGGGGTCGCCCGGGGGACTGAAGCTTTCTTT
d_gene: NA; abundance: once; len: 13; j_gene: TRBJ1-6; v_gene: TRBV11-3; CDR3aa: CASSLRGKSPLHF; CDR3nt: TGTGCCAGCAGCCTCAGGGGAAAGTCACCCCTCCACTTT
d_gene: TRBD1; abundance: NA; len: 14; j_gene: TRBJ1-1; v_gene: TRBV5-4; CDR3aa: CASSRGQGDTEAFF; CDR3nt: TGTGCCAGCAGTCGGGGACAGGGGGACACTGAAGCTTTCTTT
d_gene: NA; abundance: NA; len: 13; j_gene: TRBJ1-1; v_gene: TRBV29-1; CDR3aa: CSVVWQMNTEAFF; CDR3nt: TGCAGCGTTGTTTGGCAGATGAACACTGAAGCTTTCTTT
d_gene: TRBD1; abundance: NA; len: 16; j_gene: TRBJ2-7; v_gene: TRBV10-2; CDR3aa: CASSESGQGGRDEQYF; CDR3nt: TGCGCCAGCAGTGAGTCGGGACAGGGTGGTAGAGACGAGCAGTACTTC
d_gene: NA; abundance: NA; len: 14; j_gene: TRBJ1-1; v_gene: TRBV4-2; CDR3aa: CASTQTRGNTEAFF; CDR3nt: TGTGCCAGCACCCAGACTCGGGGGAACACTGAAGCTTTCTTT
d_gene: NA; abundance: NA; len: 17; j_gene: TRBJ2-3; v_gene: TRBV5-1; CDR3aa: CASSISQGAGDPDTQYF; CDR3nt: TGCGCCAGCAGCATCTCGCAGGGGGCGGGAGACCCAGATACGCAGTATTTT
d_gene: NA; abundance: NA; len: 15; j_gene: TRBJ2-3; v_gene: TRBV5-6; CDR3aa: CASSLVSLSTDTQYF; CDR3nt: TGTGCCAGCAGCTTGGTCTCCCTAAGCACAGATACGCAGTATTTT
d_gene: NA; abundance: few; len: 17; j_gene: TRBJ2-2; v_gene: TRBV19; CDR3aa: CASSIRGGLANTGELFF; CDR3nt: TGTGCCAGTAGTATTAGAGGCGGACTCGCGAACACCGGGGAGCTGTTTTTT
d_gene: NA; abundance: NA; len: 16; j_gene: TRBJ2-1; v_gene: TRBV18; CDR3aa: CASSLMTGSSYNEQFF; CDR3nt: TGTGCCAGCTCACTGATGACAGGAAGCTCCTACAATGAGCAGTTCTTC
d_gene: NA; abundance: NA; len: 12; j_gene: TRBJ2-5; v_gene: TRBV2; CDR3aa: CASSLSPATQYF; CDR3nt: TGTGCCAGCAGTTTGTCGCCGGCGACCCAGTACTTC
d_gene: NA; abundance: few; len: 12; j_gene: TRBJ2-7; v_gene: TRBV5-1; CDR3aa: CASRRDSYEQYF; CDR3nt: TGCGCCAGCAGGCGGGACTCCTACGAGCAGTACTTC
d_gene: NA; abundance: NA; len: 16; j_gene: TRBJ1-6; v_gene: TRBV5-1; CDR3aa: CASSLVGLGGNSPLHF; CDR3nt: TGCGCCAGCAGCTTGGTGGGGCTCGGGGGCAATTCACCCCTCCACTTT
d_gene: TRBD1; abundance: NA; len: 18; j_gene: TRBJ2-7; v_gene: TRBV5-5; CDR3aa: CASSLELTGGTSIREQYF; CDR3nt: TGTGCCAGCAGCTTGGAGTTGACAGGGGGTACCTCTATACGCGAGCAGTACTTC
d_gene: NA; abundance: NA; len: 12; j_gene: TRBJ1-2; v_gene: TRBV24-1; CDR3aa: CATSEGYYGYTF; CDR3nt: TGTGCCACCAGTGAGGGGTACTATGGCTACACCTTC
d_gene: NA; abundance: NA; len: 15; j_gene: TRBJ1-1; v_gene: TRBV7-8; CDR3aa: CASSFRDSGNTEAFF; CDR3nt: TGTGCCAGCAGCTTCCGGGACTCTGGGAACACTGAAGCTTTCTTT
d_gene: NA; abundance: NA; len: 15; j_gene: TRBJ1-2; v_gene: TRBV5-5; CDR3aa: CASSLVTDLGYGYTF; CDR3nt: TGTGCCAGCAGCTTGGTGACAGACTTAGGCTATGGCTACACCTTC
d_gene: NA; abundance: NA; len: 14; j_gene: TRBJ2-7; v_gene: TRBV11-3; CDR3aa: CASSRDLDKYEQYF; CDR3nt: TGTGCCAGCAGCCGGGACTTAGACAAATACGAGCAGTACTTC
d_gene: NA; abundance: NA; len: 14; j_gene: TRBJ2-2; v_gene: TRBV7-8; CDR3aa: CASSFFRGPGELFF; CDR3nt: TGTGCCAGCAGCTTTTTTCGGGGTCCCGGGGAGCTGTTTTTT
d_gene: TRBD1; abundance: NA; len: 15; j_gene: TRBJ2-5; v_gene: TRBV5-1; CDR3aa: CASSLIGTAEETQYF; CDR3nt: TGCGCCAGCAGCCTTATTGGGACAGCCGAAGAGACCCAGTACTTC
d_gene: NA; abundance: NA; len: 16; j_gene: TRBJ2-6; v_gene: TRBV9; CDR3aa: CASSVGSRAGANVLTF; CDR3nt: TGTGCCAGCAGCGTAGGGAGCAGGGCTGGGGCCAACGTCCTGACTTTC